These 29 T cell receptor beta chains share one sample of origin, sequenced in a study of beta chain features in type 1 diabetes. Study results and caveats: In all four CD4+ subsets, TCRB CDR3 length was significantly, moderately reduced in type 1 diabetes.

These TCRs are of unknown antigen specificity. The investigators reverse transcribed all of the isolated RNA, so they sequenced expressed TCRB transcripts. TCRdb's copy holds only in-frame clones and misses some; the assay was immunoSEQ multiplex PCR. The sample contains 25,000 to 30,000 clones, 49% of which appear only once. The specimen sequenced was stem cell memory CD4+ T cells from blood. The source is a man younger than 45 with type 1 diabetes.

The rearrangement links TRBV6-6 to TRBJ1-5, with 8 bases fitting TRBD1. V gave up 2 bases and J gave up 1 base; unmatched junction bases: 4. Germline V CDR1 and CDR2: MNHNY, SVGAGI (reference sequence). The CDR3 has 16 residues. CDR3 residues: CASSYTGQGSNQPQHF. In nucleotides, the CDR3 is TGTGCCAGCAGTTACACCGGACAGGGAAGCAATCAGCCCCAGCATTTT.

This sequence joins TRBV19 and TRBJ1-3; D is perhaps TRBD1 (5 bases). The V gene's germline CDR1 is LNHDA and CDR2 SQIVND (reference sequence). Trimming pared 9 bases from V and 2 bases from J, leaving 20 bases between. This CDR3 is 16 amino acids long. CDR3: CASHPLGEGPGNTIYF. The CDR3 bases are TGTGCCAGCCATCCCCTAGGGGAAGGACCTGGAAACACCATATATTTT.

The chain recombines TRBV6-1 with TRBJ2-5, with 10 bases that match TRBD1. This CDR3 region has 15 residues. The germline V gene encodes CDR1 MNHNS and CDR2 SASEGT. After removal of 8 bases from V and 4 bases from J, the junction contained 10 bases not matched to a gene. CDR3 DNA: TGTGCCAGCTTGCCGGGACAGGGGATTCGAGAGACCCAGTACTTC. As protein: CASLPGQGIRETQYF.

The V gene is TRBV19, the J gene TRBJ2-7, with 10 bases lining up with TRBD2. With V trimmed by 3 bases and J by 5 bases, 7 bases remained unmatched. Germline CDR1 is LNHDA and CDR2 is SQIVND (reference sequence). There are 15 residues in the CDR3. CDR3 residues: CASSMVAGGGDEQYF. The CDR3 nucleotides are TGTGCCAGTAGTATGGTAGCGGGGGGCGGGGACGAGCAGTACTTC.

The CDR3, as DNA: TGTGCCAGCAGCCAACGACAGGGGGGGAACACTGAAGCTTTCTTT. It yields the protein CASSQRQGGNTEAFF. The rearrangement links TRBV14 to TRBJ1-1, with TRBD1 matching 9 bases. CDR3 size: 15 residues. The germline V gene encodes CDR1 SGHDN and CDR2 FVKESK. With V trimmed by 2 bases and J by 1 base, 2 bases remained unmatched.

This chain links TRBV6-6 with TRBJ1-5, with a possible D match to TRBD1 (5 bases). CDR1 and CDR2 from the germline V gene are MNHNY and SVGAGI (reference sequence). This CDR3 is built from 12 residues. V lost 7 bases, J lost 8 bases, and 12 bases lay in between. This CDR3 is CASTPGEEPQHF. The DNA for the CDR3 is TGTGCCAGCACCCCGGGGGAGGAGCCCCAGCATTTT.

Details on this clone: At one boundary the junction diverges from the germline segment, which might be a read error. The rearrangement links TRBV5-4 to TRBJ2-3; no definite D call. The CDR3 runs to 13 residues. Germline CDR1 reads SGHNT; CDR2 reads YYREEE (reference sequence). The CDR3 loop is CASSLVSTDTQYF. In DNA form, the CDR3 reads TGTGCCAGCAGCTTGGTAAGCACGGATACGCAGTATTTT.

The chain is built from TRBV6-1 and TRBJ1-4; a weak D match, TRBD1 (6 bases). The CDR3 extends over 15 amino acids. Per germline, CDR1 MNHNS and CDR2 SASEGT. Deletions cut 1 base from V and 3 bases from J, with 9 bases between. The CDR3: CASSEVGAANEKLFF. The CDR3 DNA reads as TGTGCCAGCAGTGAAGTGGGGGCGGCTAATGAAAAACTGTTTTTT.

Worth noting for this clone: Mismatch with germline at one junction end may stem from a read error. The V and J genes are TRBV7-7 and TRBJ1-6, with a possible D match to TRBD1 (5 bases). The CDR3 consists of 14 residues. Germline values: CDR1 SSHAT, CDR2 FNYEAQ (reference sequence). CDR3 sequence reads: CASSTEEGNSPLHF. CDR3 coding DNA: TGTGCTAGCAGCACGGAGGAGGGGAATTCACCCCTCCACTTT.

This chain connects TRBV30 to TRBJ2-7; 7 bases map to TRBD1. The V and J ends lost 1 base and 2 bases, in that order; junction bases with no gene match: 11. Germline assignment: CDR1 GTSNPN and CDR2 SVGIG (reference sequence). The CDR3 length is 16 residues. DNA for the CDR3: TGTGCCTGGAGTGACATTAAGAGCAGGGGGACCTACGAGCAGTACTTC. Encoded protein: CAWSDIKSRGTYEQYF.

This clone was seen only a few times. The gene calls are TRBV25-1 and TRBJ2-5; 9 bases line up with TRBD1. The tail of the sequence fits TRBJ2-7 better, so the J call may be wrong. The CDR3 contains 17 residues. Germline CDR1 is MGHDK and CDR2 is SYGVNS. CDR3 residues: CASSDSPGQGLSYEQYF. CDR3 sequence (DNA): TGTGCCAGCAGTGATTCCCCGGGACAGGGCCTTTCCTACGAGCAGTACTTC.

CDR3 DNA: TGTGCCAGCAGCGCACAGGGGGATGAAAAACTGTTTTTT. Residues: CASSAQGDEKLFF. V gene TRBV7-9 combines with J gene TRBJ1-4; 8 bases are a match to TRBD1. This CDR3 contains 13 residues. CDR1 is SEHNR, CDR2 FQNEAQ, per germline (reference sequence). Germline trimming cut 5 bases from V and 6 bases from J; bases unmatched to any gene: 2.

This clone was seen a handful of times. The chain carries TRBV29-1 and TRBJ2-5, with TRBD2 as a possible D gene (5 bases). The V gene's germline CDR1 is SQVTM and CDR2 ANQGSEA. The germline V and J ends were trimmed by 8 bases and 5 bases, with 18 bases remaining between them. This CDR3 is 13 amino acids long. CDR3 nucleotide sequence: TGCAGCCTGTGGGTGGGTTCGGGGGAGACCCAGTACTTC. Translating gives CSLWVGSGETQYF.

V usage is TRBV18 and J usage is TRBJ2-7, with a tentative D call TRBD1 (6 bases). Trimming shortened V by 3 bases and J by 5 bases, and 14 bases separated the two germline ends. This CDR3 spans 14 amino acids. Germline V gene data show CDR1 as KGHSH and CDR2 as LQKENI. Written as DNA, the CDR3 is TGTGCCAGCTCACCTCAGGGGACCGGTGACGAGCAGTACTTC. Its translation: CASSPQGTGDEQYF.

On this clone: The sample carries other DNA sequences with the same CDR3. The chain recombines TRBV18 with TRBJ2-7; maybe TRBD1 (6 bases). The germline CDR1 and CDR2 sequences are KGHSH and LQKENI. The CDR3 spans 14 residues. V lost 3 bases, J lost 10 bases, and 19 bases lay in between. The CDR3 DNA reads TGTGCCAGCTCACCCTCCCGGGACAAACCCGAACAGTACTTC. The encoded protein is CASSPSRDKPEQYF.

V usage is TRBV4-1 and J usage is TRBJ2-5; maybe TRBD1 (5 bases). Per germline, CDR1 MGHRA and CDR2 YSYEKL. The CDR3 extends over 17 amino acids. V was pared by 2 bases and J by 1 base, with 17 bases between. The DNA of the CDR3 is TGCGCCAGCAGCCAAACAGAATCCCAGGGTGGCCAAGAGACCCAGTACTTC. Protein: CASSQTESQGGQETQYF.

The chain is built from TRBV30 and TRBJ1-4; 8 positions match TRBD1. Per the germline V gene, CDR1 is GTSNPN and CDR2 is SVGIG (reference sequence). Trimming cost V 2 bases and J 6 bases; bases outside gene matches: 2. This CDR3 is built from 13 residues. The CDR3 bases are TGTGCCTGGAGTCAGGGGGCGGATGAAAAACTGTTTTTT. As protein: CAWSQGADEKLFF.

The CDR3 nucleotides are TGCGCCAGCAGGATAACAGGGGACTCCTACAATGAGCAGTTCTTC. Protein product: CASRITGDSYNEQFF. The rearrangement joins TRBV5-1 to TRBJ2-1; TRBD1 matches at 7 bases. The CDR3 covers 15 residues. Germline-derived CDR1 and CDR2 are SGHRS and YFSETQ. J lost 0 bases, V lost 5 bases, and 5 bases had no gene match.

The chain carries TRBV25-1 and TRBJ2-3; 10 bases align to TRBD2. The length of the CDR3 is 16 residues. Looked up from germline, CDR1 is MGHDK and CDR2 is SYGVNS. V shed 2 bases and J 2 bases; nucleotides not matched to a gene: 4. The CDR3 DNA sequence: TGTGCCAGCAGTGAACGGCTAGCGGGGGCCACAGATACGCAGTATTTT. Translated: CASSERLAGATDTQYF.

The rearrangement joins TRBV18 to TRBJ2-2; D gene unclear. Germline CDR1 KGHSH, CDR2 LQKENI. The CDR3 covers 15 residues. Trimming shortened V by 2 bases and J by 8 bases, and 15 bases separated the two germline ends. The CDR3 DNA follows: TGTGCCAGCTCACCAATCACAGAAGCAGAAGGGGAGCTGTTTTTT. Translated: CASSPITEAEGELFF.

The chain recombines TRBV18 with TRBJ2-2, with TRBD1 as a possible D gene (6 bases). The CDR3 covers 17 residues. Trimming shortened V by 3 bases and J by 0 bases, and 14 bases separated the two germline ends. Germline CDR1 and CDR2: KGHSH and LQKENI. The CDR3 coding sequence is TGTGCCAGCTCACCTCCCGGGACACCCGCGAACACCGGGGAGCTGTTTTTT. This encodes CASSPPGTPANTGELFF.

The rearrangement joins TRBV19 to TRBJ1-4; maybe TRBD1 (5 bases). Germline CDR1 and CDR2: LNHDA and SQIVND (reference sequence). CDR3 length: 15 residues. V dropped 6 bases and J dropped 0 bases, with 11 bases sitting between them. Here the CDR3 reads CASSQTGATNEKLFF. The CDR3 bases are TGTGCCAGTAGCCAAACAGGCGCAACTAATGAAAAACTGTTTTTT.

Only a few counts were recorded for this clone. This chain links TRBV5-1 with TRBJ2-7; 13 bases line up with TRBD2. The CDR3 loop spans 16 amino acids. Unmatched junction bases numbered 5, after V lost 3 bases and J lost 2 bases. Germline-derived CDR1 and CDR2 are SGHRS and YFSETQ. The CDR3 loop is CASSSQTSGGTYEQYF. The CDR3 region has the DNA TGCGCCAGCAGCTCCCAGACTAGCGGGGGGACCTACGAGCAGTACTTC.

A single count supports this clone. V is TRBV5-1 and J is TRBJ2-1, with a tentative D call TRBD1 (6 bases). Germline values: CDR1 SGHRS, CDR2 YFSETQ. This CDR3 spans 15 amino acids. Trimming stripped 3 bases from V and 4 bases from J, with 14 bases between. CDR3 sequence: CASSSRGRPYNEQFF. CDR3 DNA sequence: TGCGCCAGCAGCTCCAGGGGCCGACCGTACAATGAGCAGTTCTTC.

The gene calls are TRBV5-4 and TRBJ2-2; tentative D call: TRBD1 (5 bases). The CDR3 consists of 17 residues. V was pared by 4 bases and J by 0 bases, with 16 bases between. Germline lookup yields CDR1 SGHNT and CDR2 YYREEE (reference sequence). CDR3 in amino acids: CASSPTPTGANTGELFF. CDR3 coding DNA: TGTGCCAGCAGCCCTACCCCAACAGGCGCGAACACCGGGGAGCTGTTTTTT.

This clone turned up a few times. The rearrangement links TRBV6-5 to TRBJ2-1, with 11 bases matching TRBD1. The germline V gene has CDR1 MNHEY and CDR2 SVGAGI. V dropped 6 bases and J dropped 7; count of bases not matched to a gene: 5. This CDR3 region has 14 residues. The CDR3 reads CASRSGTGGNEQFF. The CDR3 DNA reads TGTGCCAGCAGATCCGGGACAGGGGGGAATGAGCAGTTCTTC.

The chain joins TRBV14 to TRBJ2-1; tentative D call: TRBD2 (7 bases). In germline, CDR1 is SGHDN, CDR2 FVKESK. The CDR3 runs to 14 residues. The ends were cut back, 8 bases at V and 8 bases at J, with 19 bases in the middle. The CDR3 sequence: CASQLGGLIDEQFF. CDR3 in DNA: TGTGCCAGCCAGCTGGGGGGGCTGATCGATGAGCAGTTCTTC.

The genes are TRBV30 and TRBJ2-7; 10 bases are shared with TRBD1. After removal of 0 bases from V and 3 bases from J, the junction contained 2 bases not matched to a gene. The CDR3 has 14 amino acids. From germline, CDR1 is GTSNPN and CDR2 SVGIG (reference sequence). CDR3 residues: CAWSVGTGVYEQYF. For the CDR3, the DNA is TGTGCCTGGAGTGTAGGGACAGGGGTCTACGAGCAGTACTTC.

This chain connects TRBV2 to TRBJ2-7; D might be TRBD1 (5 bases). CDR3 length: 12 amino acids. Between the trimmed V and J ends, which lost 4 bases and 3 bases, there was a span of 7 bases. The germline V gene has CDR1 SNHLY and CDR2 FYNNEI. In DNA, the CDR3 is TGTGCCAGCAGTGTCGACAGCTACGAGCAGTACTTC. It encodes CASSVDSYEQYF.